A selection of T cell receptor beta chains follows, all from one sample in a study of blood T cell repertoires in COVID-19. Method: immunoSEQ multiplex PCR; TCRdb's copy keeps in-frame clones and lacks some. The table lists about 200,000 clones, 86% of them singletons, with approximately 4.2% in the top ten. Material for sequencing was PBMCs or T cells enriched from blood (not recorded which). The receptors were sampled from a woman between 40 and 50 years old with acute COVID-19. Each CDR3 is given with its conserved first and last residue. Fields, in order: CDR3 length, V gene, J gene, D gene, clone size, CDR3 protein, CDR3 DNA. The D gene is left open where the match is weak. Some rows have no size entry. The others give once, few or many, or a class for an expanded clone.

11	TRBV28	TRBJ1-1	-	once	CASSYTGEAFF	TGTGCCAGCAGCTACACAGGTGAAGCTTTCTTT
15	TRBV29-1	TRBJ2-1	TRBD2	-	CSAHSGTSGLREQFF	TGCAGCGCCCATTCCGGGACTAGCGGCCTCCGTGAGCAGTTCTTC
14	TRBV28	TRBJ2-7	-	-	CASSTQGGRYEQYF	TGTGCCAGCAGTACTCAGGGGGGAAGGTACGAGCAGTACTTC
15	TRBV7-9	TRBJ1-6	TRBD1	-	CASSTRTGGKSPLHF	TGTGCCAGCAGCACACGGACAGGGGGGAAGTCACCCCTCCACTTT
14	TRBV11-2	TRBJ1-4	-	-	CASSFLQGPEKLFF	TGTGCCAGCAGCTTTTTGCAGGGGCCCGAAAAACTGTTTTTT
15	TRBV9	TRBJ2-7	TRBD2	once	CASSPGRELRYEQYF	TGTGCCAGCAGCCCGGGGAGGGAGTTACGCTACGAGCAGTACTTC
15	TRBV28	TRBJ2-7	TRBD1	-	CASSKFGQGSYEQYF	TGTGCCAGCAGTAAATTCGGACAGGGATCCTACGAGCAGTACTTC
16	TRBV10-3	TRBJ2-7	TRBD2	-	CAISESTTSGSYEQYF	TGTGCCATCAGTGAGTCCACTACTAGCGGCTCCTACGAGCAGTACTTC
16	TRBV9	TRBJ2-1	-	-	CASSVQAGYSYNEQFF	TGTGCCAGCAGCGTCCAAGCGGGCTACTCCTACAATGAGCAGTTCTTC
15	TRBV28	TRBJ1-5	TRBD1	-	CASSTPGTGIQPQHF	TGTGCCAGCAGTACCCCCGGGACAGGGATTCAGCCCCAGCATTTT
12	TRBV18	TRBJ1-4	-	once	CASSRLGSELFF	TGTGCCAGCTCACGCCTGGGGAGCGAACTGTTTTTT
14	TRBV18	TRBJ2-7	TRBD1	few	CASSPGQGFDEQYF	TGTGCCAGCTCACCGGGACAGGGGTTCGACGAGCAGTACTTC
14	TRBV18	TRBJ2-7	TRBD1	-	CASSQGDRDYEQYF	TGTGCCAGCTCCCAGGGGGACCGCGACTACGAGCAGTACTTC